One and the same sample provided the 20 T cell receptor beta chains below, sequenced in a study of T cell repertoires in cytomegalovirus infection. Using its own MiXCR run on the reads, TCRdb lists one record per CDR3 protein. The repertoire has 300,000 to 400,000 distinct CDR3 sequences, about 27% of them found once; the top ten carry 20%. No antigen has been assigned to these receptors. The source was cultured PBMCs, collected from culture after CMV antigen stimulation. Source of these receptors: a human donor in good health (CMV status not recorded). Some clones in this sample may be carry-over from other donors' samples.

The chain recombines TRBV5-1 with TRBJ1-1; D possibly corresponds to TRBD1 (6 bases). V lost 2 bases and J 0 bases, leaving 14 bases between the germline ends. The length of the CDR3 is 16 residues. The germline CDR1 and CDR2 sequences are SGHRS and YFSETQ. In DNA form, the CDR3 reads TGCGCCAGCAGCTTAAGACAGGCCATCATGAACACTGAAGCTTTCTTT. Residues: CASSLRQAIMNTEAFF. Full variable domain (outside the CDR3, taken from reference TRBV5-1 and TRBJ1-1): KAGVTQTPRYLIKTRGQQVTLSCSPISGHRSVSWYQQTPGQGLQFLFEYFSETQRNKGNFPGRFSGRQFSNSRSEMNVSTLELGDSALYLCASSLRQAIMNTEAFFGQGTRLTVV.

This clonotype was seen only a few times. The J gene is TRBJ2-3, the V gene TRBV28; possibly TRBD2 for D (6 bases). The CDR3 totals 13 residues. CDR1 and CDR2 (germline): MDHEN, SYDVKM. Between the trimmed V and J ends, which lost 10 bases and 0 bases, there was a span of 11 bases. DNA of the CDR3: TGTGCCAACTCGCGGGACAGCACAGATACGCAGTATTTT. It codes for CANSRDSTDTQYF.

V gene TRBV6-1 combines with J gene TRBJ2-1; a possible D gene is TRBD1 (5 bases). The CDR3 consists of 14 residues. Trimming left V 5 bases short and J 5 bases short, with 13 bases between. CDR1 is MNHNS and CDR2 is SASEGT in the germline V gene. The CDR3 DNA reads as TGTGCCAGCAGTCCCAGGGTAGCCCACAATGAGCAGTTCTTC. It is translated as CASSPRVAHNEQFF.

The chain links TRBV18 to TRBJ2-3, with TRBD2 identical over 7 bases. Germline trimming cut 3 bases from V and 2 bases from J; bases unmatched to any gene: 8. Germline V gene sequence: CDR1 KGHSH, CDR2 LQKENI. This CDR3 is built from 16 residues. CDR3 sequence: CASSPLERGSTDTQYF. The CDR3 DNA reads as TGTGCCAGCTCACCTCTGGAGCGGGGCTCCACAGATACGCAGTATTTT.

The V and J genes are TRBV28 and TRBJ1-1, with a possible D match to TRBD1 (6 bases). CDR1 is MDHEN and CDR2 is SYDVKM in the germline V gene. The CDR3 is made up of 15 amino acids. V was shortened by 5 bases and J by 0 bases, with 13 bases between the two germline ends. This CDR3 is CASSLGGKLNTEAFF. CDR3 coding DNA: TGTGCCAGCAGTCTAGGGGGAAAATTGAACACTGAAGCTTTCTTT.

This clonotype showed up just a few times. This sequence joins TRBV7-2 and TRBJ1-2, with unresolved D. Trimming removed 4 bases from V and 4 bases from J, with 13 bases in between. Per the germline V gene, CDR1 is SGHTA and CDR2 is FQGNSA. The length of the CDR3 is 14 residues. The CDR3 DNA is TGTGCCAGCAGCTCCGACAATCGTGGCTATGGCTACACCTTC. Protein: CASSSDNRGYGYTF. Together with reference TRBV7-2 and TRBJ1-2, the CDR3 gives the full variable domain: GAGVSQSPSNKVTEKGKDVELRCDPISGHTALYWYRQSLGQGLEFLIYFQGNSAPDKSGLPSDRFSAERTGGSVSTLTIQRTQQEDSAVYLCASSSDNRGYGYTFGSGTRLTVV.

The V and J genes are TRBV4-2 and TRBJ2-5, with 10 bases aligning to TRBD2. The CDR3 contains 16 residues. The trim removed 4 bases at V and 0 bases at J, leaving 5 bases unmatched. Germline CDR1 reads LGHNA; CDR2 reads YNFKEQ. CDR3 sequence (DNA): TGTGCCAGCAGCCTTTCCGGGACTAGCGACCAAGAGACCCAGTACTTC. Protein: CASSLSGTSDQETQYF.

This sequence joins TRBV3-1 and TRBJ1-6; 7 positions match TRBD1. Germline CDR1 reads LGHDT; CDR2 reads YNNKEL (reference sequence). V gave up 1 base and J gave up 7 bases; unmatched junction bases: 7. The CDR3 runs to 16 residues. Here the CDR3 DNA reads TGTGCCAGCAGCCAAGGGTTGACAGGGTCCAATTCACCCCTCCACTTT. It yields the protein CASSQGLTGSNSPLHF.

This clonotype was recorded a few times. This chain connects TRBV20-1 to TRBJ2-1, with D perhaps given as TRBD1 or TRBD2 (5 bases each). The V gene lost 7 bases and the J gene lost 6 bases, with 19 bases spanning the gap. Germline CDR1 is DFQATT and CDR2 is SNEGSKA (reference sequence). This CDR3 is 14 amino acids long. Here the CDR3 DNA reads TGCAGTGGGCCGGGACCCGGTCCCACCAATGAGCAGTTCTTC. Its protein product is CSGPGPGPTNEQFF.

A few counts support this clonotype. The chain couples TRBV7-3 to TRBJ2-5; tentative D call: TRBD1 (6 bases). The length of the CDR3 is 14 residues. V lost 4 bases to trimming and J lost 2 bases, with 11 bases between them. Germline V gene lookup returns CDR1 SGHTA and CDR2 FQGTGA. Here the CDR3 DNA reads TGTGCCAGCAGCTCGCCTGGACAGCAAGAGACCCAGTACTTC. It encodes CASSSPGQQETQYF. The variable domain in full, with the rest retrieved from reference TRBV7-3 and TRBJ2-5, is GAGVSQTPSNKVTEKGKYVELRCDPISGHTALYWYRQSLGQGPEFLIYFQGTGAADDSGLPNDRFFAVRPEGSVSTLKIQRTERGDSAVYLCASSSPGQQETQYFGPGTRLLVL.

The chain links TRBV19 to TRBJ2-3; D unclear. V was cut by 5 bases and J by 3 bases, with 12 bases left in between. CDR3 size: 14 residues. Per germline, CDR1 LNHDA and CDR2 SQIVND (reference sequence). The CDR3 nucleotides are TGTGCCAGTAGTGGCCAGCGAGCGACAGATACGCAGTATTTT. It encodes CASSGQRATDTQYF.

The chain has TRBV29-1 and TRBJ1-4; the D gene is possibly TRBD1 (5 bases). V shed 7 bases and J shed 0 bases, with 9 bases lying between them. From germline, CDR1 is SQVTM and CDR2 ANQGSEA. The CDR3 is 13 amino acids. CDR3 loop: CSAGTATNEKLFF. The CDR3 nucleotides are TGCAGCGCCGGGACTGCAACTAATGAAAAACTGTTTTTT.

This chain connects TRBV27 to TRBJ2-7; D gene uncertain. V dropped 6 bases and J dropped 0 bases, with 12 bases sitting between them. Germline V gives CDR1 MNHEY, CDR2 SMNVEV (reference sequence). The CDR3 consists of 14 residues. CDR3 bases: TGTGCCAGCAGAGGCGGACGAAGCTCCTACGAGCAGTACTTC. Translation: CASRGGRSSYEQYF.

The CDR3 loop reads CASSLAGSPGELFF. Here the CDR3 DNA reads TGTGCCAGCAGCTTGGCCGGCAGCCCAGGGGAACTGTTTTTT. This rearrangement joins TRBV5-4 to TRBJ1-4, with D maybe TRBD1 (6 bases). The CDR3 is 14 residues long. V dropped 0 bases and J dropped 12 bases, with 15 bases sitting between them. Germline values: CDR1 SGHNT, CDR2 YYREEE (reference sequence).

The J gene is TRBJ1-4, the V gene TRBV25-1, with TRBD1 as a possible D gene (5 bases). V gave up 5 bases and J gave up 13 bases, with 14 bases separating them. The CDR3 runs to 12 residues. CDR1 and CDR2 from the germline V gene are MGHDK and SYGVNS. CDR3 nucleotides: TGTGCCAGCAGTATAAGTGGGGGTGGACTGTTTTTT. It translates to CASSISGGGLFF.

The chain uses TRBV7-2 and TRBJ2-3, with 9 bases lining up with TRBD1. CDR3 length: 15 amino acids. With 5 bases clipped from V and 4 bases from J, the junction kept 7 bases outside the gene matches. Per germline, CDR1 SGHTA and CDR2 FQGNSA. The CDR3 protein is CASSPQGALADTQYF. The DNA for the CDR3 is TGTGCCAGCAGCCCACAGGGGGCCCTGGCAGATACGCAGTATTTT.

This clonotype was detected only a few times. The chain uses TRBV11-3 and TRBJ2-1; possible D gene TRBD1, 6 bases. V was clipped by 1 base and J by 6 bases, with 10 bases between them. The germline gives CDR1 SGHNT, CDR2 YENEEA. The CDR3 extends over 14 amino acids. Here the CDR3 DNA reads TGTGCCAGCAGCTTAGGTCTCAGGGGCAATGAGCAGTTCTTC. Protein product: CASSLGLRGNEQFF. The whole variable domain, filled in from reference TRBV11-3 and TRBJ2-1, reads EAGVVQSPRYKIIEKKQPVAFWCNPISGHNTLYWYLQNLGQGPELLIRYENEEAVDDSQLPKDRFSAERLKGVDSTLKIQPAELGDSAVYLCASSLGLRGNEQFFGPGTRLTVL.

The CDR3 DNA is TGTGCCAGCACCCGGACAGGAGGGGCCACTGAAGCTTTCTTT. Amino acids: CASTRTGGATEAFF. The chain combines TRBV2 with TRBJ1-1, with 7 bases that match TRBD1. V dropped 7 bases and J dropped 4; count of bases not matched to a gene: 9. This CDR3 has 14 amino acids. Germline CDR1 is SNHLY and CDR2 is FYNNEI.

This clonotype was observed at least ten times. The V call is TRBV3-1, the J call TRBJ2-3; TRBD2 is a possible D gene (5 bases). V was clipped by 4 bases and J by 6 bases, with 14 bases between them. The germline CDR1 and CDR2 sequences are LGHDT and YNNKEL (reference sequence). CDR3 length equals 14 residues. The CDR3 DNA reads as TGTGCCAGCAGCCCGGACTTCCCTCGGGATACGCAGTATTTT. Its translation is CASSPDFPRDTQYF.

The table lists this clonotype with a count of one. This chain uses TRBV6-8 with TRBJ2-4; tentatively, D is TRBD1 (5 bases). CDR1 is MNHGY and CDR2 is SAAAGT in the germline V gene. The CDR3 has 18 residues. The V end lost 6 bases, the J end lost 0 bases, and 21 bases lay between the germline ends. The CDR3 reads CASRDRPRVGLAKNIQYF. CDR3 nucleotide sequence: TGTGCCAGCAGAGATCGCCCCAGGGTGGGGTTAGCCAAAAACATTCAGTACTTC.